This T cell receptor beta chain was obtained from a study of blood T cell repertoires in COVID-19. The germline V gene has CDR1 LGHNA and CDR2 YNFKEQ. V shed 1 base and J shed 1 base, with 10 bases lying between them. The length of the CDR3 is 15 residues. Sequencing was performed with immunoSEQ multiplex PCR; in TCRdb, only in-frame clones are kept and a portion is missing. The profile shows under 65,000 clones, approximately 87% of them singletons. This receptor was identified in a woman between 55 and 75 years old with COVID-19, enrolled during active disease. Material for sequencing was peripheral blood. V and J are TRBV4-2 and TRBJ1-1, with D maybe TRBD1 (5 bases). CDR3 sequence reads: CASSQVDRKNTEAFF. The CDR3 DNA follows: TGTGCCAGCAGCCAAGTTGACAGAAAGAACACTGAAGCTTTCTTT.